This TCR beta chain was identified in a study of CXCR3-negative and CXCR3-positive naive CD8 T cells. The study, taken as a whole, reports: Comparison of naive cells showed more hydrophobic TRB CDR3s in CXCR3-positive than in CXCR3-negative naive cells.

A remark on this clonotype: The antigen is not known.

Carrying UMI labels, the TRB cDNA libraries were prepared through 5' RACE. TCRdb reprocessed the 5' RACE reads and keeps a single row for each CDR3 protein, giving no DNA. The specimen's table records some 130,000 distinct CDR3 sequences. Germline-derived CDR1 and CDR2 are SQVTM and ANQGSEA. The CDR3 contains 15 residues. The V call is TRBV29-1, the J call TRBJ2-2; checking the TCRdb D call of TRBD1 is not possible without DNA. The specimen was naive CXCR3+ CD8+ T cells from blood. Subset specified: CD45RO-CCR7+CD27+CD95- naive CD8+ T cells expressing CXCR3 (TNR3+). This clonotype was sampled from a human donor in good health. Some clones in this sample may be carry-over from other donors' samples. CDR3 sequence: CSVPGVRDGTGELFF.